The 29 T cell receptor beta chains below were found in one sample sequenced in a study of blood T cell repertoires in COVID-19. Here immunoSEQ multiplex PCR was the method, and the copy in TCRdb shows in-frame clones only, minus some. The repertoire holds about 410,000 clones, with less than 95% as singletons. Sequencing input: PBMCs or T cells enriched from blood (not recorded which). The receptors shown here come from a man between 18 and 29 years old who had recovered from COVID-19.

This clone is a singleton in its sample. The CDR3: CAISEGGRAYTEAFF. The CDR3, as DNA: TGTGCCATCAGTGAAGGGGGCAGGGCTTATACTGAAGCTTTCTTT. The chain joins TRBV10-3 to TRBJ1-1; 7 bases line up with TRBD1. The V gene end was trimmed by 3 bases and the J gene end by 5 bases; junction bases not matched to a gene: 9. Per the germline V gene, CDR1 is ENHRY and CDR2 is SYGVKD. This CDR3 is 15 amino acids long.

The chain carries TRBV5-1 and TRBJ1-2, with 7 bases matching TRBD1. Losses at the gene ends were 4 bases for V and 4 bases for J; bases not matched to a gene: 4. The V gene's germline CDR1 is SGHRS and CDR2 YFSETQ. This CDR3 has 13 residues. CDR3 in DNA: TGCGCCAGCAGCGTGGGACAGACCTATGGCTACACCTTC. Translating it yields CASSVGQTYGYTF.

The chain recombines TRBV5-4 with TRBJ2-1; maybe TRBD1 (5 bases). The CDR3 loop spans 15 amino acids. The V gene's germline CDR1 is SGHNT and CDR2 YYREEE (reference sequence). V lost 3 bases, J lost 9 bases, and 19 bases lay in between. The CDR3 loop reads CASSSMGLVLGEQFF. The DNA of the CDR3 is TGTGCCAGCAGCTCGATGGGGCTAGTCCTGGGTGAGCAGTTCTTC.

This clone was detected a few times. This sequence joins TRBV30 and TRBJ2-1; no firm D call. The V gene lost 0 bases and the J gene lost 2 bases, with 17 bases spanning the gap. The germline gives CDR1 GTSNPN, CDR2 SVGIG (reference sequence). There are 17 residues in the CDR3. The DNA of the CDR3 is TGTGCCTGGAGTGTCTCTCTCCTACCTGCCGCCTACAATGAGCAGTTCTTC. This gives the protein CAWSVSLLPAAYNEQFF.

The chain is built from TRBV5-6 and TRBJ2-1, with 12 bases matching TRBD1. The CDR3 is 15 residues long. V was clipped by 4 bases and J by 8 bases; unmatched bases: 7. Germline V gene lookup returns CDR1 SGHDT and CDR2 YYEEEE. The CDR3 nucleotides read TGTGCCAGCAGCAGAAGGGACAGGGGGCTTGATGAGCAGTTCTTC. It translates to CASSRRDRGLDEQFF.

This clone was recorded only once. The chain uses TRBV10-1 and TRBJ2-3; D perhaps matches TRBD1 (6 bases). The CDR3 has 16 residues. Looked up from germline, CDR1 is WNHNN and CDR2 is SYGVQD (reference sequence). With 3 bases removed from V and 3 bases from J, the gap between germline ends came to 16 bases. CDR3 sequence (DNA): TGCGCCAGCAGTGAAGGGCAGGGGATGGAAACAGATACGCAGTATTTT. This gives the protein CASSEGQGMETDTQYF.

The CDR3 sequence is CASTLRDRGVNTEAFF. For the CDR3, the DNA is TGTGCCAGTACGCTCCGGGACAGGGGGGTGAACACTGAAGCTTTCTTT. The rearrangement uses TRBV19 and TRBJ1-1; 11 nucleotides agree with TRBD1. This CDR3 comprises 16 residues. Trimming removed 7 bases from V and 0 bases from J; junction bases left unmatched: 7. Germline CDR1 and CDR2: LNHDA and SQIVND (reference sequence). Based on the CDR3 plus reference TRBV19 and TRBJ1-1, the full variable domain is DGGITQSPKYLFRKEGQNVTLSCEQNLNHDAMYWYRQDPGQGLRLIYYSQIVNDFQKGDIAEGYSVSREKKESFPLTVTSAQKNPTAFYLCASTLRDRGVNTEAFFGQGTRLTVV.

The chain employs TRBV28 and TRBJ2-3, with D maybe TRBD2 (5 bases). The germline CDR1 and CDR2 sequences are MDHEN and SYDVKM. Trimming left V 3 bases short and J 8 bases short, with 9 bases between. The CDR3 runs to 12 residues. The CDR3 DNA is TGTGCCAGCAGTTTGGGAGTTGGTACGCAGTATTTT. Its translation: CASSLGVGTQYF.

V usage is TRBV3-1 (or the pseudogene TRBV3-2) and J usage is TRBJ2-7; a possible D gene is TRBD2 (6 bases). The CDR3 runs 16 residues. Per the germline V gene, CDR1 is LGHDT and CDR2 is YNNKEL (reference sequence). The germline V and J ends were trimmed by 1 base and 2 bases, with 15 bases remaining between them. For the CDR3, the DNA is TGTGCCAGCAGCCAAGCGTCAAGCGGGTTTACCTACGAGCAGTACTTC. It yields the protein CASSQASSGFTYEQYF.

The rearrangement links TRBV27 to TRBJ1-6; 8 nucleotides match TRBD1. Trimming removed 4 bases from V and 9 bases from J; junction bases left unmatched: 8. From germline, CDR1 is MNHEY and CDR2 SMNVEV (reference sequence). The CDR3 runs to 15 residues. The CDR3 here is CASSSPQGAPSPLHF. The CDR3 DNA is TGTGCCAGCAGTTCTCCCCAGGGGGCGCCTTCACCCCTCCACTTT.

This chain connects TRBV18 to TRBJ1-1; D is perhaps TRBD1 (5 bases). The length of the CDR3 is 17 residues. Deletions cut 0 bases from V and 1 base from J, with 15 bases between. Germline V CDR1 and CDR2: KGHSH, LQKENI. For the CDR3, the DNA is TGTGCCAGCTCACCACCGGTGGGGAGGGACCAGAACACTGAAGCTTTCTTT. Protein product: CASSPPVGRDQNTEAFF. The full variable domain, its missing parts supplied by reference TRBV18 and TRBJ1-1, is NAGVMQNPRHLVRRRGQEARLRCSPMKGHSHVYWYRQLPEEGLKFMVYLQKENIIDESGMPKERFSAEFPKEGPSILRIQQVVRGDSAAYFCASSPPVGRDQNTEAFFGQGTRLTVV.

V usage is TRBV5-1 and J usage is TRBJ1-4; D is possibly TRBD1 (5 bases). The CDR3 loop spans 14 amino acids. V gave up 7 bases and J gave up 5 bases, with 15 bases separating them. CDR1 is SGHRS, CDR2 YFSETQ, per germline. CDR3 DNA: TGCGCCAGCGGTGAAGACAGAGGAAATGAAAAACTGTTTTTT. It is translated as CASGEDRGNEKLFF.

The rearrangement uses TRBV11-3 and TRBJ1-2; a possible D gene is TRBD1 (6 bases). Trimming cost V 3 bases and J 7 bases, with 12 bases left between them. The CDR3 totals 13 residues. CDR1 is SGHNT and CDR2 is YENEEA in the germline V gene. DNA of the CDR3: TGTGCCAGCAGCTTCCCCTTAGGGGGTGGCTACACCTTC. Its protein product is CASSFPLGGGYTF.

This chain uses TRBV30 with TRBJ1-5; 7 bases match TRBD1. Unmatched junction bases numbered 9, after V lost 4 bases and J lost 6 bases. In germline, CDR1 is GTSNPN, CDR2 SVGIG (reference sequence). The CDR3 length is 14 residues. CDR3 DNA sequence: TGTGCCTGGAACCGACAGGGTAGGGCTCAGCCCCAGCATTTT. Translated, it gives CAWNRQGRAQPQHF.

CDR3 loop: CASSSDREGGEQFF. The CDR3 bases are TGCGCCAGCAGCTCCGACCGGGAGGGTGGTGAGCAGTTCTTC. This sequence joins TRBV5-1 and TRBJ2-1; 8 bases are a match to TRBD2. Looked up from germline, CDR1 is SGHRS and CDR2 is YFSETQ. Trimming removed 3 bases from V and 9 bases from J; junction bases left unmatched: 8. The CDR3 is 14 amino acids.

The rearrangement joins TRBV7-8 to TRBJ2-1, with D possibly matching TRBD2 (6 bases). There are 14 residues in the CDR3. Trimming removed 3 bases at V and 7 bases at J, with 13 bases between. Germline V CDR1 and CDR2: SGHVS, FQNEAQ. The CDR3 loop is CASSFSSVANEQFF. CDR3 DNA sequence: TGTGCCAGCAGCTTTTCTAGCGTCGCAAATGAGCAGTTCTTC. The full variable domain, with the rest looked up from reference TRBV7-8 and TRBJ2-1, is GAGVSQSPRYKVAKRGQDVALRCDPISGHVSLFWYQQALGQGPEFLTYFQNEAQLDKSGLPSDRFFAERPEGSVSTLKIQRTQQEDSAVYLCASSFSSVANEQFFGPGTRLTVL.

The DNA of the CDR3 is TGTGCCAGAAGCTTTCTAACTACAGGGAAGGGGGGAAACACCATATATTTT. Its translation: CARSFLTTGKGGNTIYF. The rearrangement links TRBV5-3 to TRBJ1-3, with D perhaps matching TRBD1 (6 bases). TRBV5-3 is an ORF for which the function is uncertain. This CDR3 has 17 residues. Trimming cost V 2 bases and J 4 bases, with 19 bases left between them.

The rearrangement links TRBV7-8 to TRBJ2-1; D might be TRBD2 (7 bases). CDR1 and CDR2 from the germline V gene are SGHVS and FQNEAQ. The V end was cut by 2 bases, the J end by 1 base, with 12 bases between. The CDR3 has 16 residues. This chain's CDR3 is CASSLYEGGSYNEQFF. The CDR3, as DNA: TGTGCCAGCAGCTTATACGAGGGGGGGTCCTACAATGAGCAGTTCTTC.

This clone was counted only a few times. The chain recombines TRBV10-3 with TRBJ1-1; D remains unclear. Trimming pared 3 bases from V and 3 bases from J, leaving 5 bases between. This CDR3 contains 12 residues. Germline loops: CDR1 ENHRY, CDR2 SYGVKD. The CDR3, as DNA: TGTGCCATCAGTGACGGTTACACTGAAGCTTTCTTT. It translates to CAISDGYTEAFF.

This clone has only one observation. This sequence joins TRBV25-1 and TRBJ1-5; D may be TRBD1 (5 bases). This CDR3 spans 14 amino acids. In germline, CDR1 is MGHDK, CDR2 SYGVNS. The V end lost 2 bases, the J end lost 5 bases, and 10 bases lay between the germline ends. CDR3 loop: CASSEQGWDQPQHF. The CDR3 region has the DNA TGTGCCAGCAGTGAACAGGGATGGGATCAGCCCCAGCATTTT.

The genes are TRBV5-1 and TRBJ1-6; D remains ambiguous. Trimming stripped 0 bases from V and 7 bases from J, with 14 bases between. Per germline, CDR1 SGHRS and CDR2 YFSETQ. This CDR3 has 16 amino acids. CDR3 nucleotide sequence: TGCGCCAGCAGCTTGGCCGGAGGGTCGAGCAATTCACCCCTCCACTTT. Translated: CASSLAGGSSNSPLHF.

The chain's CDR3 is CASSRAGGDEQFF. The CDR3 DNA follows: TGTGCCAGCAGCCGTGCAGGGGGCGATGAGCAGTTCTTC. This chain links TRBV6-5 with TRBJ2-1; TRBD1 aligns across 8 bases. The length of the CDR3 is 13 residues. J gave up 8 bases and V 6 bases, and 6 bases lay outside the gene matches. Germline V gives CDR1 MNHEY, CDR2 SVGAGI.

This chain links TRBV29-1 with TRBJ1-1; D is perhaps TRBD1 (5 bases). CDR3 length: 14 residues. CDR1 SQVTM and CDR2 ANQGSEA come from the germline V gene. Trimming removed 5 bases from V and 5 bases from J, with 18 bases in between. The CDR3 DNA sequence: TGCAGCGTTCCCTCACTGGGGGGAAGAACTGAAGCTTTCTTT. Translation: CSVPSLGGRTEAFF.

The V call is TRBV6-1, the J call TRBJ2-3; no definite D call. The germline CDR1 and CDR2 sequences are MNHNS and SASEGT. V lost 3 bases, J lost 6 bases, and 7 bases lay in between. The CDR3 extends over 12 amino acids. CDR3 region: CASSERYDTQYF. CDR3 coding DNA: TGTGCCAGCAGTGAGAGGTACGATACGCAGTATTTT.

This clone was detected a few times. CDR3 sequence: CASSLQGQGGAYEQYF. CDR3 DNA sequence: TGTGCCAGCAGTTTACAAGGACAGGGGGGTGCCTACGAGCAGTACTTC. The chain couples TRBV28 to TRBJ2-7; 10 bases map to TRBD1. Germline V gene data show CDR1 as MDHEN and CDR2 as SYDVKM. This CDR3 comprises 16 residues. Trimming cost V 2 bases and J 2 bases; bases outside gene matches: 6.

The rearrangement uses TRBV6-5 and TRBJ1-2; D not certain. This CDR3 comprises 14 residues. Per germline, CDR1 MNHEY and CDR2 SVGAGI. V was clipped by 8 bases and J by 4 bases, with 17 bases between them. CDR3 loop: CASFISPGGYGYTF. Written as DNA, the CDR3 is TGTGCCAGCTTTATTAGTCCAGGTGGCTATGGCTACACCTTC.

This clone was picked up one time. This rearrangement joins TRBV14 to TRBJ1-1; 7 bases align to TRBD1. Germline CDR1 is SGHDN and CDR2 is FVKESK. Germline trimming cut 3 bases from V and 3 bases from J; bases unmatched to any gene: 1. The CDR3 is made up of 13 amino acids. Here the CDR3 reads CASSQGQHTEAFF. Written as DNA, the CDR3 is TGTGCCAGCAGCCAGGGACAGCACACTGAAGCTTTCTTT.

V gene TRBV3-1 (or the pseudogene TRBV3-2) combines with J gene TRBJ1-2; a possible D gene is TRBD1 (5 bases). There are 13 residues in the CDR3. The V and J ends lost 2 bases and 7 bases respectively, with 11 bases between them. Germline CDR1 is LGHDT and CDR2 is YNNKEL (reference sequence). CDR3 region: CASSQLGRGGYTF. The CDR3 DNA reads TGTGCCAGCAGCCAATTAGGGAGGGGTGGCTACACCTTC.

The gene calls are TRBV7-2 and TRBJ1-2; 9 bases map to TRBD1. V shed 6 bases and J 7 bases; nucleotides not matched to a gene: 6. The CDR3 is 13 residues long. CDR1 is SGHTA, CDR2 FQGNSA, per germline. In DNA form, the CDR3 reads TGTGCCAGCAGAATAACAGGGGGCGGTGGCTACACCTTC. This translates into CASRITGGGGYTF.